A selection of T cell receptor beta chains follows, all from one sample in a study of T-cell memory formation after mild COVID-19. TCRdb processed the 5' RACE reads anew with MiXCR; each CDR3 protein has one entry. This sample has a few hundred thousand distinct CDR3 sequences; 20% to 25% occur once, and the top ten carry roughly 23%. The material sequenced was PBMCs or a T cell subset sorted from them (not recorded which). The source of these receptors is a man aged 18 to 30 who had mild COVID-19 (a few samples of this study predate the infection). Cell type and time point are not known. Each CDR3 is given with its conserved first and last residue. D genes are given only for firm matches. Size is stated for part of the rows, as once, few or many counts, or as a class when the clone is expanded.

>TRBJ2-5|few|TRBV6-4|TRBD2
CASSEAGGLETQYF
TGTGCCAGCAGTGAGGCGGGGGGATTGGAGACCCAGTACTTC
>TRBJ1-3|few|TRBV7-2|.
CASSPSAGRSGNTIYF
TGTGCCAGCAGCCCATCAGCGGGGCGCTCTGGAAACACCATATATTTT
>TRBJ2-5|.|TRBV7-6|.
CASTDRGRGRVKTQYF
TGTGCCAGCACCGATAGGGGGCGGGGGAGGGTGAAGACCCAGTACTTC
>TRBJ2-5|.|TRBV7-2|.
CASSLLGADPQYF
TGTGCCAGCAGCCTCCTGGGGGCGGACCCCCAGTACTTC
>TRBJ1-4|few|TRBV12-3/TRBV12-4|TRBD1
CASCLRGGLEKLFF
TGTGCCAGCTGCCTGAGAGGGGGCCTTGAAAAACTGTTTTTT
>TRBJ1-3|.|TRBV10-3|.
CAIGLSGNTIYF
TGTGCCATCGGGCTCTCTGGAAACACCATATATTTT
>TRBJ1-2|.|TRBV28|.
CASSLPSRGTYGYTF
TGTGCCAGCAGTTTGCCCTCGCGGGGGACCTATGGCTACACCTTC
>TRBJ1-2|.|TRBV7-2|.
CASSLRQVAVGGYTF
TGTGCCAGCAGCTTACGGCAGGTGGCCGTGGGTGGCTACACCTTC
>TRBJ2-7|.|TRBV7-2|.
CASSPRERSYSYEQYF
TGTGCCAGCAGCCCCCGCGAGCGGTCTTACTCCTACGAGCAGTACTTC
>TRBJ1-6|.|TRBV5-6|.
CASSTNRARWSPLHF
TGTGCCAGCAGCACAAATCGGGCCCGCTGGTCACCCCTCCACTTT
>TRBJ2-1|few|TRBV5-1|.
CASSPPRWGNYNEQFF
TGCGCCAGCAGCCCGCCGAGGTGGGGAAACTACAATGAGCAGTTCTTC
>TRBJ2-4|.|TRBV4-3|TRBD1
CASSQGDRANIQYF
TGCGCCAGCAGCCAAGGCGACAGGGCAAACATTCAGTACTTC
>TRBJ1-2|few|TRBV29-1|TRBD1
CSVDLGQGKGDYGYTF
TGCAGCGTTGACTTGGGACAGGGGAAGGGGGACTATGGCTACACCTTC
>TRBJ2-4|.|TRBV4-1|.
CASSPPGTDIQYF
TGCGCCAGCAGCCCCCCCGGGACGGACATTCAGTACTTC
>TRBJ1-6|.|TRBV9|TRBD1
CASSVLTGGNSPLHF
TGTGCCAGCAGCGTACTGACAGGGGGTAATTCACCCCTCCACTTT
>TRBJ2-2|.|TRBV10-1|TRBD2
CASSVASGGGELFF
TGCGCCAGCAGTGTCGCTAGCGGGGGCGGGGAGCTGTTTTTT
>TRBJ2-3|.|TRBV7-3|.
CASSLTRRDTQYF
TGTGCCAGCAGCTTAACCCGTAGGGATACGCAGTATTTT
>TRBJ2-3|.|TRBV24-1|.
CATSDGATDTQYF
TGTGCCACCAGTGACGGAGCCACAGATACGCAGTATTTT
>TRBJ2-4|few|TRBV9|.
CASSDTSQNIQYF
TGTGCCAGCAGTGACACCAGCCAAAACATTCAGTACTTC
>TRBJ2-1|few|TRBV5-1|TRBD2
CASSLGSSGKSSYNEQFF
TGCGCCAGCAGCTTGGGATCTAGCGGGAAGAGCTCCTACAATGAGCAGTTCTTC
>TRBJ2-7|.|TRBV19|TRBD1
CASSAQGVGEQYF
TGTGCCAGTAGTGCACAGGGGGTGGGCGAGCAGTACTTC
>TRBJ1-2|few|TRBV2|TRBD1
CASSTPTGTGSGYTF
TGTGCCAGCAGTACCCCCACCGGGACAGGGAGTGGCTACACCTTC
>TRBJ2-1|few|TRBV4-2|.
CASSPTSGGRPNEQFF
TGTGCCAGCAGCCCCACCTCTGGGGGGAGGCCGAATGAGCAGTTCTTC
>TRBJ2-6|few|TRBV6-5|TRBD1
CASSPNDRAGANVLTF
TGTGCCAGCAGCCCAAATGACAGGGCCGGGGCCAACGTCCTGACTTTC
>TRBJ1-5|few|TRBV6-6|TRBD1
CASSYHKGTGGNQPQHF
TGTGCCAGCAGTTACCATAAAGGGACAGGGGGTAATCAGCCCCAGCATTTT
>TRBJ2-7|few|TRBV6-1|.
CASSESGTGAGEYEQYF
TGTGCCAGCAGTGAAAGCGGAACAGGAGCTGGGGAGTACGAGCAGTACTTC
>TRBJ2-4|few|TRBV4-1|.
CASSHLGTLAKNIQYF
TGCGCCAGCAGCCATCTAGGGACGTTAGCCAAAAACATTCAGTACTTC
>TRBJ1-5|few|TRBV7-2|.
CASSFLTSGRSWAQHF
TGTGCCAGCAGCTTCCTAACGTCAGGGCGATCGTGGGCCCAGCATTTT